One sample yielded the 22 T cell receptor beta chains listed below, sequenced in a study of blood T cells in healthy people across ages. The authors ran a second PCR of 7 to 11 cycles using a sample-barcoded 5' primer and a J-beta primer mix. TCRdb called the 5' RACE reads again in MiXCR, with one record for every CDR3 protein. The sample shows about 1,800,000 distinct CDR3 sequences, roughly 27% of them seen only once. The sample comprised blood. The receptors were sampled from a woman between 25 and 40 years old in good health.

The chain uses TRBV9 and TRBJ2-2; a possible D gene is TRBD2 (6 bases). V lost 0 bases and J 5 bases, leaving 11 bases between the germline ends. This CDR3 is built from 15 residues. Germline V lookup: CDR1 SGDLS, CDR2 YYNGEE. In DNA form, the CDR3 reads TGTGCCAGCAGCGTAGCCCCAGGGAGGACCGGGGAGCTGTTTTTT. Its protein is CASSVAPGRTGELFF.

The chain recombines TRBV29-1 with TRBJ2-1, with 9 bases identical to TRBD1. This CDR3 contains 13 residues. Trimming removed 6 bases from V and 7 bases from J; junction bases left unmatched: 7. Per germline, CDR1 SQVTM and CDR2 ANQGSEA. The CDR3 DNA is TGCAGCGTGAAGGGACAGGGATTGAATGAGCAGTTCTTC. Translated, it gives CSVKGQGLNEQFF.

About this clonotype: It may be a read error: a sequence one base away is much more abundant. This chain uses TRBV20-1 with TRBJ2-4; D is perhaps TRBD1 or TRBD2 (6 bases each). CDR3 length: 15 residues. V gave up 6 bases and J gave up 13 bases, with 28 bases separating them. Germline CDR1 is DFQATT and CDR2 is SNEGSKA (reference sequence). The CDR3 region is CSAILPGGQNNEQYF. CDR3 sequence (DNA): TGCAGTGCCATCCTCCCCGGGGGCCAAAACAATGAGCAGTACTTC.

Turning to this clonotype: Given a much more abundant clone one base away, this may be a read error. J is TRBJ1-2 and V is TRBV29-1; D gene ambiguous. Germline V gene data show CDR1 as SQVTM and CDR2 as ANQGSEA. Trimming took off 6 bases at V and 10 bases at J, with 24 bases between the two ends. The CDR3 length is 14 residues. CDR3 nucleotides: TGCAGCGTATTCAAGGGTCTCAGTGCGGAGGACTACACCTTC. Translating gives CSVFKGLSAEDYTF. Looking up the rest from reference TRBV29-1 and TRBJ1-2 gives the full variable domain: SAVISQKPSRDICQRGTSLTIQCQVDSQVTMMFWYRQQPGQSLTLIATANQGSEATYESGFVIDKFPISRPNLTFSTLTVSNMSPEDSSIYLCSVFKGLSAEDYTFGSGTRLTVV.

As for this clonotype: A much more abundant neighbour one base away suggests this may be a read error. The chain carries TRBV29-1 and TRBJ2-1; TRBD2 agrees at 10 bases. Germline CDR1 SQVTM, CDR2 ANQGSEA. The CDR3 sequence is 14 residues long. V was clipped by 7 bases and J by 9 bases; unmatched bases: 12. CDR3 in DNA: TGCAGCGAAGTACTAGCGGGAAATTCGAGTGAGCAGTTCTTC. Translating it yields CSEVLAGNSSEQFF.

V is TRBV7-2 and J is TRBJ2-1, with 10 bases matching TRBD2. This CDR3 is built from 15 residues. Germline lookup yields CDR1 SGHTA and CDR2 FQGNSA. V was clipped by 2 bases and J by 6 bases; unmatched bases: 4. The CDR3 spells CASSLMPSGSNEQFF. CDR3 coding DNA: TGTGCCAGCAGCTTAATGCCTAGCGGGAGCAATGAGCAGTTCTTC.

This clonotype has only a few counts. The V call is TRBV29-1, the J call TRBJ1-4, with 8 bases aligning to TRBD1. J was trimmed by 8 bases and V by 6 bases; bases with no gene match: 5. The CDR3 is made up of 12 amino acids. Germline loops: CDR1 SQVTM, CDR2 ANQGSEA. The CDR3 region has the DNA TGCAGCGTGAACAGGGGGAGCGAAAAACTGTTTTTT. This codes for CSVNRGSEKLFF.

The V call is TRBV3-1, the J call TRBJ2-1; D remains ambiguous. The better agreement between TRBJ2-7 and the DNA end casts doubt on the J call. Looked up from germline, CDR1 is LGHDT and CDR2 is YNNKEL (reference sequence). The CDR3 is made up of 15 amino acids. The CDR3 region has the DNA TGTGCCAGCAGCCAAGATCTGAACTCTTACAATGAGCAGTACTTC. This codes for CASSQDLNSYNEQYF.

CDR3 nucleotides: TGCGCCAGCAGCTGGGGCGACAGGGGTGTCGGGAATGAGCAGTTCTTC. Its translation is CASSWGDRGVGNEQFF. This chain uses TRBV5-1 with TRBJ2-1, with TRBD1 matching 8 bases. The V segment lost 3 bases and the J segment 7 bases; nucleotides outside the gene matches: 12. The CDR3 is 16 amino acids. Germline lookup yields CDR1 SGHRS and CDR2 YFSETQ.

About this clonotype: Just one base apart from a much larger clone, this may be a read error. V usage is TRBV12-3 or TRBV12-4 and J usage is TRBJ2-5, with D possibly being TRBD2 (5 bases). Trimming left V 5 bases short and J 7 bases short, with 14 bases between. This CDR3 comprises 13 residues. The CDR3 DNA reads TGTGCCAGCAGTCCCCGGGAAGGAGGGACCCAGTACTTC. This gives the protein CASSPREGGTQYF.

This clonotype was found a few times. The limits of the CDR3 on the DNA are not certain, so only TCRdb's listed CDR3 is given. The chain carries TRBV20-1 and TRBJ1-2; no check of the table's D call, TRBD1, against the DNA was made. Germline CDR1 reads DFQATT; CDR2 reads SNEGSKA (reference sequence). The CDR3 is 15 residues long, counting both termini. The CDR3 loop is CSGYTGQGLNYGCTF.

V usage is TRBV7-6 and J usage is TRBJ2-3; D not certain. Trimming cost V 5 bases and J 3 bases, with 9 bases left between them. Germline CDR1 SGHVS, CDR2 FNYEAQ. This CDR3 has 13 amino acids. The CDR3: CASSTEATDTQYF. The CDR3 DNA sequence: TGTGCCAGCAGCACCGAGGCGACAGATACGCAGTATTTT. Full variable domain (outside the CDR3, taken from reference TRBV7-6 and TRBJ2-3): GAGVSQSPRYKVTKRGQDVALRCDPISGHVSLYWYRQALGQGPEFLTYFNYEAQQDKSGLPNDRFSAERPEGSISTLTIQRTEQRDSAMYRCASSTEATDTQYFGPGTRLTVL.

Regarding this clonotype: At one end, the junction sequence differs from germline, possibly due to a read error. The V and J genes are TRBV6-5 and TRBJ2-1; the D gene is possibly TRBD1 (6 bases). Germline V gene sequence: CDR1 MNHEY, CDR2 SVGAGI. This CDR3 contains 12 residues. CDR3 DNA sequence: TGTGCCAGCAGAACAGGGTTAAATGAGCAGTGCTTC. Its protein is CASRTGLNEQCF.

V gene TRBV29-1 combines with J gene TRBJ1-3; 8 positions match TRBD1. This CDR3 comprises 14 residues. In germline, CDR1 is SQVTM, CDR2 ANQGSEA. The trim removed 4 bases at V and 2 bases at J, leaving 4 bases unmatched. CDR3 sequence reads: CSVGSQGAGNTIYF. The CDR3 DNA is TGCAGCGTTGGCTCACAGGGGGCTGGAAACACCATATATTTT.

V gene TRBV20-1 combines with J gene TRBJ2-1; tentatively, D is TRBD2 (5 bases). The CDR3 has 13 residues. V was trimmed by 5 bases and J by 10 bases, leaving 18 bases between them. Germline V gene sequence: CDR1 DFQATT, CDR2 SNEGSKA (reference sequence). Written as DNA, the CDR3 is TGCAGTGCTCAAACCGGGAACTCCTACGAGCAGTTCTTC. Protein product: CSAQTGNSYEQFF.

The chain carries TRBV7-2 and TRBJ1-4; tentatively, D is TRBD1 (6 bases). Between the trimmed V and J ends, which lost 1 base and 7 bases, there was a span of 13 bases. This CDR3 region has 15 residues. Per the germline V gene, CDR1 is SGHTA and CDR2 is FQGNSA. CDR3 protein: CASSLEPTGIEKLFF. For the CDR3, the DNA is TGTGCCAGCAGCTTAGAGCCAACAGGGATTGAAAAACTGTTTTTT.

V gene TRBV20-1 combines with J gene TRBJ2-5; D unclear. The germline V and J ends were trimmed by 1 base and 5 bases, with 14 bases remaining between them. Germline CDR1 reads DFQATT; CDR2 reads SNEGSKA (reference sequence). This CDR3 is built from 14 residues. The CDR3 sequence is CSARVGAGQETQYF. The CDR3 region has the DNA TGCAGTGCTAGAGTAGGCGCCGGTCAGGAGACCCAGTACTTC.

This clonotype was recorded at least ten times. V is TRBV29-1 and J is TRBJ2-7, with D possibly TRBD2 on 5 matching bases. In germline, CDR1 is SQVTM, CDR2 ANQGSEA. CDR3 length: 13 residues. V lost 2 bases and J 0 bases, leaving 8 bases between the germline ends. The CDR3 DNA reads as TGCAGCGTTGAACTAGCCTCCTCCTACGAGCAGTACTTC. Its translation: CSVELASSYEQYF.

The chain recombines TRBV12-3 or TRBV12-4 with TRBJ2-5; D is ambiguous. The V end was cut by 5 bases, the J end by 1 base, with 11 bases between. CDR3 length: 14 residues. This chain's CDR3 is CASSMDPFQETQYF. CDR3 nucleotides: TGTGCCAGCAGTATGGACCCCTTCCAAGAGACCCAGTACTTC.

The chain has TRBV7-6 and TRBJ1-2, with D possibly TRBD1 on 6 matching bases. Trimming took 5 bases from V and 0 from J, leaving 13 bases between them. Per the germline V gene, CDR1 is SGHVS and CDR2 is FNYEAQ. This CDR3 region has 15 residues. CDR3: CASSPGTNPNYGYTF. CDR3 bases: TGTGCCAGCAGCCCCGGGACAAATCCTAACTATGGCTACACCTTC. Full variable domain (rest looked up from reference TRBV7-6 and TRBJ1-2): GAGVSQSPRYKVTKRGQDVALRCDPISGHVSLYWYRQALGQGPEFLTYFNYEAQQDKSGLPNDRFSAERPEGSISTLTIQRTEQRDSAMYRCASSPGTNPNYGYTFGSGTRLTVV.

This clonotype was seen only a few times. This chain links TRBV25-1 with TRBJ2-1; D might be TRBD2 (5 bases). The germline gives CDR1 MGHDK, CDR2 SYGVNS. This CDR3 comprises 14 residues. V shed 7 bases and J shed 0 bases, with 10 bases lying between them. In nucleotides, the CDR3 is TGTGCCAGCATAGAGAGCGGCTCCTACAATGAGCAGTTCTTC. This gives the protein CASIESGSYNEQFF. Supplemented by reference TRBV25-1 and TRBJ2-1, the full variable domain reads EADIYQTPRYLVIGTGKKITLECSQTMGHDKMYWYQQDPGMELHLIHYSYGVNSTEKGDLSSESTVSRIRTEHFPLTLESARPSHTSQYLCASIESGSYNEQFFGPGTRLTVL.

This rearrangement joins TRBV5-6 to TRBJ2-7, with D tentatively TRBD1 or TRBD2 (5 bases each). Germline V gene lookup returns CDR1 SGHDT and CDR2 YYEEEE. V gave up 4 bases and J gave up 6 bases, with 23 bases separating them. The CDR3 runs to 16 residues. This CDR3 reads CASSPLMGEGPSEQYF. CDR3 bases: TGTGCCAGCAGCCCTCTTATGGGGGAAGGACCTTCCGAGCAGTACTTC.